These 21 T cell receptor beta chains came from one sample sequenced in a study of T cells in Graves' hyperthyroidism and ophthalmopathy. From RNA transcripts, TCR beta CDR3 regions were amplified. In the first-round RT-PCR of the TCR CDR3, the HTBI primer set was used. One entry per CDR3 protein results from TCRdb running MiXCR on the multiplex PCR reads. The sample carries about 350,000 distinct CDR3 sequences, approximately 20% recorded once. Sequences were obtained from blood. The receptors were gathered from a woman aged 18 to 35 with Graves' hyperthyroidism.

This clonotype was detected many times. The J gene is TRBJ2-5, the V gene TRBV2; a weak D match, TRBD2 (7 bases). V gave up 8 bases and J gave up 5 bases, with 18 bases separating them. This CDR3 contains 14 residues. Germline CDR1 reads SNHLY; CDR2 reads FYNNEI. CDR3 coding DNA: TGTGCCAGCCGCCCTAGGGGGGGGTCCGAGACCCAGTACTTC. Translated, it gives CASRPRGGSETQYF.

Comments on this clonotype: Sequence at one end of the junction differs from germline and may be a read error. This chain joins TRBV6-1 and TRBJ2-5; D unresolved. CDR3 length equals 13 residues. Looked up from germline, CDR1 is MNHNS and CDR2 is SASEGT. CDR3 in amino acids: CAISEAGQETQYF. The DNA for the CDR3 is TGTGCCATCAGTGAAGCAGGTCAAGAGACCCAGTACTTC.

This clonotype has ten or more counts. This chain uses TRBV2 with TRBJ2-5; D is unresolved. The V and J ends lost 7 bases and 2 bases respectively, with 11 bases between them. The CDR3 consists of 13 residues. Germline loops: CDR1 SNHLY, CDR2 FYNNEI. The CDR3 sequence: CASTPVWQETQYF. The DNA of the CDR3 is TGTGCCAGCACCCCGGTGTGGCAAGAGACCCAGTACTTC.

This clonotype was detected many times. The chain couples TRBV7-9 to TRBJ1-5; maybe TRBD1 (5 bases). This CDR3 has 15 amino acids. V lost 2 bases, J lost 3 bases, and 11 bases lay in between. Germline loops: CDR1 SEHNR, CDR2 FQNEAQ (reference sequence). CDR3 sequence reads: CASSLHGGDNQPQHF. The CDR3 coding sequence is TGTGCCAGCAGCTTACACGGGGGGGACAATCAGCCCCAGCATTTT.

The rearrangement joins TRBV11-3 to TRBJ2-7; D may match TRBD1 or TRBD2 (6 bases each). Germline CDR1 reads SGHNT; CDR2 reads YENEEA. Trimming took 3 bases from V and 7 from J, leaving 13 bases between them. The CDR3 covers 13 residues. The CDR3 DNA is TGTGCCAGCAGCTTTGGATTAGGGGGGGAGCAGTACTTC. Protein: CASSFGLGGEQYF.

J is TRBJ2-1 and V is TRBV6-1; TRBD2 matches at 8 bases. CDR3 length: 15 amino acids. Germline loops: CDR1 MNHNS, CDR2 SASEGT. Unmatched junction bases numbered 11, after V lost 5 bases and J lost 8 bases. The CDR3 loop is CASSPRGGTADEQFF. DNA for the CDR3: TGTGCCAGCAGTCCCCGGGGGGGTACGGCCGATGAGCAGTTCTTC.

This clonotype was counted ten times or more. The chain carries TRBV6-1 and TRBJ1-5, with unresolved D. CDR3 length: 13 residues. From germline, CDR1 is MNHNS and CDR2 SASEGT. Trimming removed 5 bases from V and 1 base from J, with 6 bases in between. As DNA, the CDR3 is TGTGCCAGCAGTACGGACAGCAATCAGCCCCAGCATTTT. It specifies CASSTDSNQPQHF.

The chain combines TRBV7-9 with TRBJ2-5; maybe TRBD2 (6 bases). Looked up from germline, CDR1 is SEHNR and CDR2 is FQNEAQ (reference sequence). This CDR3 has 16 residues. Trimming took off 3 bases at V and 1 base at J, with 15 bases between the two ends. The CDR3 DNA follows: TGTGCCAGCAGCTTCGGGAGAGGGACGGCCCAAGAGACCCAGTACTTC. Protein: CASSFGRGTAQETQYF.

The rearrangement joins TRBV30 to TRBJ2-7; D not resolved. CDR3 size: 11 residues. The germline V and J ends were trimmed by 0 bases and 8 bases, with 8 bases remaining between them. The germline V gene has CDR1 GTSNPN and CDR2 SVGIG (reference sequence). The CDR3 spells CAWSVPTQQYF. CDR3 DNA sequence: TGTGCCTGGAGTGTACCTACTCAGCAGTACTTC.

This clonotype was recorded many times. J is TRBJ1-1 and V is TRBV20-1; TRBD1 agrees at 10 bases. Germline trimming cut 3 bases from V and 10 bases from J; bases unmatched to any gene: 8. In germline, CDR1 is DFQATT, CDR2 SNEGSKA (reference sequence). The CDR3 covers 13 residues. CDR3 sequence (DNA): TGCAGTGCTAGTCACCGGGACAGGGGAGGAGCTTTCTTT. Its protein product is CSASHRDRGGAFF.

Ten or more counts support this clonotype. The rearrangement uses TRBV7-9 and TRBJ2-2; D may be TRBD1 or TRBD2 (5 bases each). CDR3 size: 15 residues. Germline assignment: CDR1 SEHNR and CDR2 FQNEAQ (reference sequence). Deletions cut 7 bases from V and 2 bases from J, with 14 bases between. The chain's CDR3 is CASNQGAINTGELFF. The CDR3 nucleotides read TGTGCCAGCAACCAGGGAGCGATTAACACCGGGGAGCTGTTTTTT.

Concerning this clonotype: At one of its ends the junction is not consistent with the germline gene, which may arise from a read error. This chain joins TRBV7-7 and TRBJ2-7, with D tentatively TRBD2 (7 bases). The length of the CDR3 is 13 residues. Per germline, CDR1 SSHAT and CDR2 FNYEAQ (reference sequence). CDR3 sequence: CASSPRRGHEQYF. The CDR3 nucleotides are TGTGCTAGCAGCCCCAGGCGGGGGCACGAGCAGTACTTC.

This clonotype was recorded only once. This chain joins TRBV6-1 and TRBJ1-2; 7 nucleotides match TRBD1. The germline V gene has CDR1 MNHNS and CDR2 SASEGT. V lost 5 bases to trimming and J lost 8 bases; unmatched junction nucleotides: 8. The CDR3 has 13 amino acids. As DNA, the CDR3 is TGTGCCAGCAGTCGGGACAGCGAGTCCGGCTACACCTTC. Translating it yields CASSRDSESGYTF.

This clonotype was seen many times. V is TRBV18 and J is TRBJ2-7; 7 bases fit TRBD1. Germline CDR1 reads KGHSH; CDR2 reads LQKENI. V lost 3 bases, J lost 0 bases, and 2 bases stayed unmatched. The CDR3 runs to 14 residues. The CDR3 DNA is TGTGCCAGCTCACCGGGACAGCTCTCCTACGAGCAGTACTTC. This codes for CASSPGQLSYEQYF.

The table lists this clonotype with many counts. This chain joins TRBV27 and TRBJ1-3; D is possibly TRBD1 (6 bases). The CDR3 length is 14 residues. Germline lookup yields CDR1 MNHEY and CDR2 SMNVEV (reference sequence). Trimming cost V 6 bases and J 3 bases, with 12 bases left between them. DNA for the CDR3: TGTGCCAGCAGCTGGGGGCCCGATGGAAACACCATATATTTT. As protein: CASSWGPDGNTIYF.

This clonotype has at least ten counts. This chain links TRBV24-1 with TRBJ2-7; 8 positions agree with TRBD2. Unmatched junction bases numbered 9, after V lost 7 bases and J lost 2 bases. Germline assignment: CDR1 KGHDR and CDR2 SFDVKD. The CDR3 covers 15 residues. DNA for the CDR3: TGTGCCACCAGCGACTCTTCGGGAGGGCCCTACGAGCAGTACTTC. It yields the protein CATSDSSGGPYEQYF.

The chain employs TRBV7-2 and TRBJ1-2, with D uncertain. The CDR3 contains 12 residues. From germline, CDR1 is SGHTA and CDR2 FQGNSA. The germline V and J ends were trimmed by 2 bases and 8 bases, with 9 bases remaining between them. Written as DNA, the CDR3 is TGTGCCAGCAGCTTAACCGGGTGGGGCTACACCTTC. It encodes CASSLTGWGYTF.

This clonotype was detected many times. This chain uses TRBV12-3 or TRBV12-4 with TRBJ1-2; D is ambiguous. The CDR3 is made up of 13 amino acids. V lost 5 bases and J lost 0, with 7 bases in between. As DNA, the CDR3 is TGTGCCAGCAGTCGAGCCCCTAACTATGGCTACACCTTC. Protein sequence: CASSRAPNYGYTF.

This clonotype appeared many times. This chain joins TRBV5-1 and TRBJ1-1, with 7 nucleotides matching TRBD1. V shed 4 bases, J shed 3 bases, and the junction held 9 bases outside the gene matches. The CDR3 is 15 amino acids. CDR1 SGHRS and CDR2 YFSETQ come from the germline V gene. The CDR3 sequence is CASSETGQAYTEAFF. The CDR3 DNA is TGCGCCAGCAGCGAAACCGGACAGGCTTACACTGAAGCTTTCTTT.

Many counts were recorded for this clonotype. This rearrangement joins TRBV28 to TRBJ2-5, with D tentatively TRBD2 (6 bases). The germline V gene has CDR1 MDHEN and CDR2 SYDVKM. There are 17 residues in the CDR3. Trimming cost V 3 bases and J 5 bases, with 22 bases left between them. In DNA form, the CDR3 reads TGTGCCAGCAGTTTTGTGCGGGGTGGAATCATTGAGGAGACCCAGTACTTC. Translating gives CASSFVRGGIIEETQYF. The full variable domain, rest sourced from reference TRBV28 and TRBJ2-5, is DVKVTQSSRYLVKRTGEKVFLECVQDMDHENMFWYRQDPGLGLRLIYFSYDVKMKEKGDIPEGYSVSREKKERFSLILESASTNQTSMYLCASSFVRGGIIEETQYFGPGTRLLVL.

At least ten counts were recorded for this clonotype. V and J are TRBV20-1 and TRBJ1-1, with D possibly being TRBD1 (5 bases). This CDR3 comprises 14 residues. Trimming took off 3 bases at V and 5 bases at J, with 16 bases between the two ends. Germline V gene data show CDR1 as DFQATT and CDR2 as SNEGSKA (reference sequence). The CDR3 DNA follows: TGCAGTGCTAGGACCCTATGGGGGAGGACTGAAGCTTTCTTT. Encoded protein: CSARTLWGRTEAFF.